This record covers a single TCR beta chain. This receptor's antigen is unknown. Base qualities were left out, and no much larger clone turns up one base away. The sample comes from a study of T cell responses to AZD1222 COVID-19 vaccine (dated by TCRdb to the early 2020s). Some background on the complete study: Because spike-specific TCR depth and breadth did not differ between the two schedules, AZD1222 recipients who got a second dose at roughly 4 weeks were pooled with those who got a second dose at roughly 12 weeks. Enrollment into the trials was organized by age into subgroups of 18-55, 56-69 and 70-plus years, and those subgroups contained approximately 150, 30 and 60 TCR-sequenced participants, respectively. A total of around 240 trial participants underwent TCR sequencing, of whom roughly 210 received two doses of AZD1222 and some 25 received two doses of the MenACWY control vaccine.

The CDR3 spans 13 residues, from the cysteine through the phenylalanine. CDR3 DNA is the only sequence kept; it has 39 bases, read in frame from the first base. CDR1 and CDR2 are drawn from the germline V gene: KGHDR, SFDVKD. V is clipped by 5 bases and J by 6 bases, and the sequence between their germline boundaries is 10 bases long. Study-wide conclusions, independent of this receptor: Epitopes outside the regions mutated in the B.1.351 and B.1.1.7 variants were reportedly recognized by nearly half of the unique spike-specific TCRs. Participants were mostly white British and included more females than males, and it was suggested by the authors that clonal diversity may have been underestimated. A significant rise in spike-specific TCR breadth and depth was observed after two AZD1222 doses relative to day 0 and relative to MenACWY recipients. The whole spike protein was spanned by vaccine-associated CD4 TCRs, and dominant responses were seen in regions 160-218 and 743-854. No day 14 peak-response samples were available, so repertoires were characterized only after the peak T cell response. Conclusions about previously exposed vaccinees are limited because only six or seven AZD1222 recipients were SARS-CoV-2 seropositive at baseline. The 56-69-year group was small, and its depth increase did not reach significance, likely because of low power.

Explained via the paper, the time point label denotes: baseline before first vaccination. Vaccinee samples came from UK trials COV001 and COV002, including a single-blind randomized controlled phase 2/3 trial of AZD1222 (ChAdOx1 nCoV-19) in healthy adults. For TCRbeta chain sequencing, PBMC samples were collected from trial participants at day 0 and at day 28 after the second dose. The CDR3 regions of human TCRbeta chains were analyzed by immunosequencing. As for the authors' bioinformatics: TCRs in the repertoires were matched against a reference library of SARS-CoV-2-specific TCRs that had been generated with the MIRA antigen-specificity platform. Breadth meant the fraction of unique TCRs that were SARS-CoV-2-associated, whereas depth meant the fraction of total T cells that were SARS-CoV-2-associated. Using the MIRA data, each spike-specific TCR was assigned both to the spike region to which the TCR was reactive and to a CD4 or CD8 class. Log10-transformed breadth and depth values were compared by one-way ANOVA with Sidak's multiple comparisons tests. Not all clones reach the TCRdb copy of this immuneACCESS table, which keeps in-frame sequences only. Checked studies attribute under half of the gap to unresolved V genes and leave the rest unexplained. The V and J calls and the clone size are those of that table, but D and trimming were determined from the DNA. In all, the sample holds 100,000 to 150,000 clones, and about 85% of those were seen once. The ten largest account for about 6.2% of the sample.

Recombination linked TRBV24-1 to TRBJ2-1; a confident D gene designation cannot be given. This receptor was obtained from an adult in good health. The sequenced sample was peripheral blood, obtained on day 0 of AZD1222 vaccination. The DNA sequence follows: TGTGCCACCAGTGGCCGTGGGCTCAATGAGCAGTTCTTC. Protein translation: CATSGRGLNEQFF.